The entry below describes one T cell receptor (beta chain). This entry comes from a study of blood T cell repertoires in COVID-19. Per the study methods: Reference gene primers were amplified, and this amplification served to estimate nucleated cell counts. Profiled with immunoSEQ multiplex PCR; TCRdb holds only in-frame clones, not every one. V, J and clone size are taken as reported in that table, and D and trimming were inferred from the DNA itself. The top ten hold roughly 7.6% of the sample, which has under 250,000 clones, 70% to 90% seen once. Per germline, CDR1 LGHDT and CDR2 YNNKEL (reference sequence). The ends lost 7 bases at V and 0 bases at J; junction bases unmatched: 5. The CDR3 covers 15 residues.

The chain uses TRBV3-1 (or the pseudogene TRBV3-2) and TRBJ2-3; 9 bases fit TRBD2. The TCR originated in a woman aged 45 to 65 with active or convalescent COVID-19. The sequencing input was peripheral blood. The CDR3 nucleotides read TGTGCCAGCACCCCGACTAGCGGAAGCACAGATACGCAGTATTTT. It yields the protein CASTPTSGSTDTQYF.